These 8 T cell receptor beta chains were all obtained from the same sample, sequenced in a study of chemoradiotherapy in HPV16-positive cancers. Profiling relied on immunoSEQ multiplex PCR, and the TCRdb table lists in-frame clones only, not all of them. The data show fewer than 40,000 clones, 92% seen once. The sample was blood, taken from a patient who underwent chemoradiotherapy. These receptors all stem from a human donor with HPV-associated anogenital cancer.

The rearrangement links TRBV9 to TRBJ2-5; D unclear. Germline V CDR1 and CDR2: SGDLS, YYNGEE. The ends were cut back, 4 bases at V and 0 bases at J, with 10 bases in the middle. The CDR3 is 14 residues long. CDR3 protein: CASSQGRYQETQYF. The CDR3 region has the DNA TGTGCCAGCAGCCAAGGCAGGTACCAAGAGACCCAGTACTTC.

The chain couples TRBV6-5 to TRBJ1-2; weak D call: TRBD1 (5 bases). V was trimmed by 6 bases and J by 4 bases, leaving 12 bases between them. Germline CDR1 MNHEY, CDR2 SVGAGI. The CDR3 loop spans 13 amino acids. Here the CDR3 DNA reads TGTGCCAGCAGACCGGGGGTGGTCTATGGCTACACCTTC. Translated: CASRPGVVYGYTF.

This clone was detected only a few times. The rearrangement joins TRBV2 to TRBJ1-2; weak D call: TRBD1 (6 bases). CDR1 and CDR2 from the germline V gene are SNHLY and FYNNEI. Trimming removed 0 bases at V and 5 bases at J, with 10 bases between. CDR3 length: 14 amino acids. CDR3: CASSEAGGTYGYTF. In DNA form, the CDR3 reads TGTGCCAGCAGTGAAGCGGGGGGCACGTATGGCTACACCTTC.

V usage is TRBV4-1 and J usage is TRBJ2-5; 8 bases line up with TRBD2. The V gene end was trimmed by 3 bases and the J gene end by 5 bases; junction bases not matched to a gene: 8. The CDR3 contains 15 residues. The germline gives CDR1 MGHRA, CDR2 YSYEKL. CDR3 amino acids: CASSQRGAGVETQYF. CDR3 in DNA: TGCGCCAGCAGCCAGAGGGGAGCGGGGGTGGAGACCCAGTACTTC.

The chain has TRBV4-2 and TRBJ1-4; tentative D call: TRBD1 (5 bases). CDR1 and CDR2 from the germline V gene are LGHNA and YNFKEQ. Between the trimmed V and J ends, which lost 1 base and 8 bases, there was a span of 11 bases. CDR3 size: 14 residues. The CDR3 DNA sequence: TGTGCCAGCAGCCAAGGGGGGTCGAGGGAAAAACTGTTTTTT. Its protein product is CASSQGGSREKLFF.

The V call is TRBV18, the J call TRBJ1-1, with D uncertain. This CDR3 has 14 amino acids. Between the trimmed V and J ends, which lost 2 bases and 5 bases, there was a span of 12 bases. Germline loops: CDR1 KGHSH, CDR2 LQKENI. The chain's CDR3 is CASSPAGRLTEAFF. DNA for the CDR3: TGTGCCAGCTCACCAGCCGGCAGGTTGACTGAAGCTTTCTTT.

J is TRBJ2-5 and V is TRBV6-1; TRBD2 aligns across 9 bases. Losses at the gene ends were 0 bases for V and 2 bases for J; bases not matched to a gene: 10. This CDR3 is 18 amino acids long. In germline, CDR1 is MNHNS, CDR2 SASEGT. The CDR3 DNA follows: TGTGCCAGCAGTGAAGCCCCCCTGTTCCTAGCGGGACAAGAGACCCAGTACTTC. Protein: CASSEAPLFLAGQETQYF.

The gene calls are TRBV6-1 and TRBJ2-3; TRBD2 might be the D (5 bases). CDR1 and CDR2 (germline): MNHNS, SASEGT. The CDR3 extends over 14 amino acids. V gave up 8 bases and J gave up 4 bases, with 16 bases separating them. Here the CDR3 reads CASRGELAADTQYF. The CDR3, as DNA: TGTGCCAGCCGGGGTGAGCTAGCAGCAGATACGCAGTATTTT.